A single sample gave rise to the 18 T cell receptor beta chains below, sequenced in a study of long-term antiretroviral therapy in people with HIV. Version v3.0 of the immunoSEQ assay was performed at survey level. TCRdb's copy holds only in-frame clones and misses some; the assay was immunoSEQ multiplex PCR. This table holds some 19,000 clones, roughly four fifths found once. The input for sequencing was unsorted PBMCs, taken 2.2 years after starting antiretroviral therapy. These receptors were collected from a man aged 45-65 years with HIV.

The J gene is TRBJ1-5, the V gene TRBV5-4; D is ambiguous. Trimming left V 4 bases short and J 1 base short, with 9 bases between. In germline, CDR1 is SGHNT, CDR2 YYREEE (reference sequence). This CDR3 is 14 amino acids long. CDR3 sequence: CASSLDLSNQPQHF. CDR3 nucleotides: TGTGCCAGCAGCCTCGACTTGAGCAATCAGCCCCAGCATTTT. Together with reference TRBV5-4 and TRBJ1-5, the CDR3 gives the full variable domain: ETGVTQSPTHLIKTRGQQVTLRCSSQSGHNTVSWYQQALGQGPQFIFQYYREEENGRGNFPPRFSGLQFPNYSSELNVNALELDDSALYLCASSLDLSNQPQHFGDGTRLSIL.

CDR3 sequence reads: CASSPGVAGGNEQFF. The DNA for the CDR3 is TGTGCCAGCTCACCGGGAGTAGCGGGGGGAAATGAGCAGTTCTTC. This chain uses TRBV18 with TRBJ2-1; TRBD2 aligns across 10 bases. The germline CDR1 and CDR2 sequences are KGHSH and LQKENI. This CDR3 is built from 15 residues. With V trimmed by 3 bases and J by 7 bases, 6 bases remained unmatched.

This clone has only a few counts. The J gene is TRBJ1-2, the V gene TRBV6-5; D gene uncertain. Germline assignment: CDR1 MNHEY and CDR2 SVGAGI. The CDR3 spans 14 residues. Trimming cost V 5 bases and J 2 bases, with 12 bases left between them. CDR3 amino acids: CASSPGALNYGYTF. CDR3 nucleotide sequence: TGTGCCAGCAGTCCAGGTGCCTTGAACTATGGCTACACCTTC.

The chain combines TRBV7-9 with TRBJ1-2; D not certain. CDR3 length equals 13 residues. Germline V gene data show CDR1 as SEHNR and CDR2 as FQNEAQ (reference sequence). V lost 4 bases and J lost 3, with 9 bases in between. CDR3 in DNA: TGTGCCAGCAGCTGGGTCGGGGACTATGGCTACACCTTC. It is translated as CASSWVGDYGYTF.

The CDR3 spells CASSVVGQGSFYGYTF. CDR3 coding DNA: TGTGCCAGCAGCGTAGTAGGACAGGGAAGTTTCTATGGCTACACCTTC. The chain has TRBV9 and TRBJ1-2; 8 nucleotides match TRBD1. Looked up from germline, CDR1 is SGDLS and CDR2 is YYNGEE. The CDR3 runs to 16 residues. Trimming at V came to 0 bases and at J to 4 bases, leaving 8 bases not matched to a gene.

The chain is built from TRBV18 and TRBJ2-5, with unresolved D. With 3 bases removed from V and 5 bases from J, the gap between germline ends came to 4 bases. The CDR3 is 11 residues long. Germline loops: CDR1 KGHSH, CDR2 LQKENI. The CDR3 sequence: CASSPGETQYF. DNA for the CDR3: TGTGCCAGCTCACCTGGGGAGACCCAGTACTTC.

This chain links TRBV5-6 with TRBJ2-5; 13 nucleotides line up with TRBD2. This CDR3 has 15 amino acids. From germline, CDR1 is SGHDT and CDR2 YYEEEE. Trimming took 2 bases from V and 5 from J; bases not matched to a gene: 3. CDR3 in amino acids: CASSLLAGGRETQYF. The DNA for the CDR3 is TGTGCCAGCAGCTTACTAGCGGGGGGGCGGGAGACCCAGTACTTC.

CDR3 sequence (DNA): TGTGCCAGCTCACCACCACGCAACCGGGACAGAGATAACTATGGCTACACCTTC. The encoded protein is CASSPPRNRDRDNYGYTF. The V and J genes are TRBV18 and TRBJ1-2; 7 nucleotides align to TRBD1. The CDR3 sequence is 18 residues long. Losses at the gene ends were 0 bases for V and 1 base for J; bases not matched to a gene: 11. Germline values: CDR1 KGHSH, CDR2 LQKENI.

The chain employs TRBV28 and TRBJ1-2; D is perhaps TRBD1 (5 bases). CDR1 and CDR2 from the germline V gene are MDHEN and SYDVKM. Trimming removed 11 bases from V and 6 bases from J, with 16 bases in between. The length of the CDR3 is 12 residues. The CDR3 sequence is CAAALQGHGYTF. In DNA form, the CDR3 reads TGTGCCGCCGCGCTGCAGGGCCATGGCTACACCTTC.

J is TRBJ2-1 and V is TRBV5-8; a weak D match, TRBD2 (7 bases). With 4 bases removed from V and 9 bases from J, the gap between germline ends came to 20 bases. CDR1 is SGHTS and CDR2 is YDEGEE in the germline V gene. The CDR3 runs 15 residues. CDR3 protein: CASSGGGGRSGEQFF. Written as DNA, the CDR3 is TGTGCCAGCAGCGGGGGCGGGGGCCGGTCCGGTGAGCAGTTCTTC.

The chain joins TRBV6-5 to TRBJ1-1; perhaps TRBD1 as D (5 bases). Germline values: CDR1 MNHEY, CDR2 SVGAGI. The CDR3 is 15 amino acids. Trimming pared 0 bases from V and 0 bases from J, leaving 8 bases between. The DNA of the CDR3 is TGTGCCAGCAGTTACTCAACCAGGGTGAACACTGAAGCTTTCTTT. Amino acids: CASSYSTRVNTEAFF.

This clone was counted a single time. The V call is TRBV11-2, the J call TRBJ2-7; 8 bases are shared with TRBD2. Germline V gene data show CDR1 as SGHAT and CDR2 as FQNNGV. Germline trimming cut 3 bases from V and 6 bases from J; bases unmatched to any gene: 13. There are 16 residues in the CDR3. CDR3 bases: TGTGCCAGCAGCTTCTCCACCGGGAGGGACCAGATCGAGCAGTACTTC. As protein: CASSFSTGRDQIEQYF.

The chain has TRBV5-1 and TRBJ2-7; 9 positions match TRBD1. The germline V gene has CDR1 SGHRS and CDR2 YFSETQ. The junction had 7 bases not matched to a gene; V was cut back by 4 bases and J by 2 bases. This CDR3 is 15 amino acids long. CDR3 in amino acids: CASSPGQGTPYEQYF. The DNA for the CDR3 is TGCGCCAGCAGCCCCGGACAGGGGACCCCCTACGAGCAGTACTTC.

The gene calls are TRBV11-2 and TRBJ2-7; D not resolved. Trimming removed 1 base at V and 0 bases at J, with 7 bases between. The CDR3 has 14 residues. The germline gives CDR1 SGHAT, CDR2 FQNNGV. CDR3 DNA: TGTGCCAGCAGCTTAGCGCCAGCCTCCTACGAGCAGTACTTC. It is translated as CASSLAPASYEQYF. Looking up the rest from reference TRBV11-2 and TRBJ2-7 gives the full variable domain: EAGVAQSPRYKIIEKRQSVAFWCNPISGHATLYWYQQILGQGPKLLIQFQNNGVVDDSQLPKDRFSAERLKGVDSTLKIQPAKLEDSAVYLCASSLAPASYEQYFGPGTRLTVT.

The gene calls are TRBV6-1 and TRBJ1-5; a possible D gene is TRBD1 (6 bases). Trimming took 7 bases from V and 7 from J, leaving 20 bases between them. Germline CDR1 reads MNHNS; CDR2 reads SASEGT. This CDR3 contains 15 residues. In DNA, the CDR3 is TGTGCCAGCAACCCGGGGGCCCCAGGGACCCAGCCCCAGCATTTT. It specifies CASNPGAPGTQPQHF.

This chain links TRBV7-9 with TRBJ1-6; 7 bases align to TRBD1. CDR3 length: 15 amino acids. CDR1 is SEHNR and CDR2 is FQNEAQ in the germline V gene (reference sequence). J lost 7 bases, V lost 1 base, and 4 bases had no gene match. CDR3 sequence: CASSLVAGGNSPLHF. CDR3 DNA sequence: TGTGCCAGCAGCTTAGTCGCAGGGGGAAATTCACCCCTCCACTTT.

The chain has TRBV5-4 and TRBJ2-5, with D perhaps being TRBD1 or TRBD2 (5 bases each). V lost 4 bases to trimming and J lost 5 bases, with 15 bases between them. The CDR3 length is 14 residues. Germline-derived CDR1 and CDR2 are SGHNT and YYREEE (reference sequence). The CDR3 loop is CASSAPTEGETQYF. The CDR3 nucleotides are TGTGCCAGCAGCGCTCCTACCGAGGGGGAGACCCAGTACTTC.

The chain links TRBV29-1 to TRBJ2-1; 9 positions agree with TRBD1. Germline loops: CDR1 SQVTM, CDR2 ANQGSEA. This CDR3 is built from 12 residues. The V gene end was trimmed by 1 base and the J gene end by 8 bases; junction bases not matched to a gene: 0. The CDR3 bases are TGCAGCGTTGAAGGACAGGGGGATGAGCAGTTCTTC. This sequence encodes CSVEGQGDEQFF.